The 18 T cell receptor beta chains in this list originate from one sample, sequenced in a study of cytomegalovirus exposure and HLA in healthy donors (dated by TCRdb to about 2017). Libraries were prepared through the immunoSEQ multiplex PCR assay. For the multiplex PCR, a mixture combining 60 forward primers for TCR Vbeta segments and 13 reverse primers for TCR Jbeta segments was used. TCRdb mirrors the immuneACCESS table, restricted to in-frame sequences. Some clones are absent from its copies; in checked studies, under half trace to an unresolved V gene, and the reason for the others is unknown. The sample has around 50,000 clones on record, roughly 80% of them singletons. Approximately 1.7% of the sample goes to the ten largest clones. Material for sequencing was PBMCs. These receptors all stem from a man in his forties in good health and CMV-seronegative.

The chain couples TRBV7-6 to TRBJ2-2, with D perhaps matching TRBD1 (5 bases). V lost 2 bases and J 1 base, leaving 5 bases between the germline ends. CDR3 length: 14 residues. Germline V gene data show CDR1 as SGHVS and CDR2 as FNYEAQ. CDR3 loop: CASSLRGNTGELFF. CDR3 nucleotide sequence: TGTGCCAGCAGCTTAAGGGGGAACACCGGGGAGCTGTTTTTT.

The rearrangement joins TRBV7-2 to TRBJ2-1; 10 nucleotides line up with TRBD2. Germline V gene data show CDR1 as SGHTA and CDR2 as FQGNSA. The CDR3 consists of 15 residues. With 7 bases clipped from V and 7 bases from J, the junction kept 10 bases outside the gene matches. The CDR3 nucleotides are TGTGCCAGCAATAGTCAGCGGGGGGGCCTTAATGAGCAGTTCTTC. Translation: CASNSQRGGLNEQFF.

This clone was counted between two and nine times. The rearrangement links TRBV11-2 to TRBJ2-1, with 10 bases aligning to TRBD2. CDR1 and CDR2 from the germline V gene are SGHAT and FQNNGV. The CDR3 loop spans 14 amino acids. V gave up 5 bases and J gave up 8 bases; unmatched junction bases: 6. Written as DNA, the CDR3 is TGTGCCAGCAGCCCCACCGGGACTAGCGATGAGCAGTTCTTC. Translation: CASSPTGTSDEQFF.

J is TRBJ2-2 and V is TRBV5-1; 8 nucleotides match TRBD1. CDR1 and CDR2 from the germline V gene are SGHRS and YFSETQ. V lost 4 bases and J lost 7; bases outside the gene matches: 12. CDR3 length: 16 amino acids. CDR3 loop: CASSHLKQGANGELFF. CDR3 nucleotides: TGCGCCAGCAGCCACCTTAAGCAGGGGGCGAACGGGGAGCTGTTTTTT.

J is TRBJ1-6 and V is TRBV11-1; D not certain. This CDR3 is built from 13 residues. V was clipped by 3 bases and J by 10 bases, with 10 bases between them. Looked up from germline, CDR1 is SGHAT and CDR2 is FQDESV (reference sequence). CDR3 in DNA: TGTGCCAGCAGCTTTAGGACTGGATCACCCCTCCACTTT. It specifies CASSFRTGSPLHF.

The chain has TRBV10-3 and TRBJ2-2; D uncertain. V lost 0 bases, J lost 4 bases, and 3 bases lay in between. Germline lookup yields CDR1 ENHRY and CDR2 SYGVKD. The CDR3 extends over 13 amino acids. The CDR3 nucleotides read TGTGCCATCAGTGAGTCACTCACCGGGGAGCTGTTTTTT. This sequence encodes CAISESLTGELFF.

The chain joins TRBV7-6 to TRBJ1-1; D might be TRBD1 (5 bases). Germline lookup yields CDR1 SGHVS and CDR2 FNYEAQ. The germline V and J ends were trimmed by 5 bases and 2 bases, with 15 bases remaining between them. This CDR3 contains 15 residues. CDR3 sequence: CASSLMVGANTEAFF. The DNA for the CDR3 is TGTGCCAGCAGCCTCATGGTAGGGGCAAACACTGAAGCTTTCTTT.

The chain links TRBV7-2 to TRBJ1-3, with D perhaps TRBD1 (6 bases). The V gene's germline CDR1 is SGHTA and CDR2 FQGNSA. Trimming left V 1 base short and J 4 bases short, with 11 bases between. This CDR3 region has 15 residues. The CDR3 here is CASSLEAGVGNTIYF. In DNA form, the CDR3 reads TGTGCCAGCAGCTTAGAGGCAGGGGTCGGAAACACCATATATTTT.

This rearrangement joins TRBV5-1 to TRBJ2-7, with no clear D. V was clipped by 4 bases and J by 3 bases, with 17 bases between them. From germline, CDR1 is SGHRS and CDR2 YFSETQ. There are 15 residues in the CDR3. In nucleotides, the CDR3 is TGCGCCAGCAGCCTTACGCGACTCCCTTACTACGAGCAGTACTTC. As protein: CASSLTRLPYYEQYF.

The chain's CDR3 is CATSTGYYGYTF. CDR3 nucleotide sequence: TGTGCCACCAGCACAGGCTACTATGGCTACACCTTC. V is TRBV15 and J is TRBJ1-2; D gene unclear. Germline CDR1 LNHNV, CDR2 YYDKDF (reference sequence). Trimming shortened V by 4 bases and J by 3 bases, and 6 bases separated the two germline ends. The CDR3 runs to 12 residues.

This clone has a handful of counts. The V call is TRBV6-5, the J call TRBJ2-7; D unresolved. This CDR3 is built from 15 residues. V was pared by 6 bases and J by 0 bases, with 15 bases between. Germline V gene data show CDR1 as MNHEY and CDR2 as SVGAGI. CDR3 protein: CASSPPSSSSYEQYF. As DNA, the CDR3 is TGTGCCAGCAGCCCGCCTTCCTCCAGCTCCTACGAGCAGTACTTC.

This clone came up once. The rearrangement uses TRBV27 and TRBJ1-2, with no clear D. There are 14 residues in the CDR3. Between the trimmed V and J ends, which lost 0 bases and 5 bases, there was a span of 10 bases. CDR1 and CDR2 (germline): MNHEY, SMNVEV (reference sequence). The DNA for the CDR3 is TGTGCCAGCAGTTTATCGTCCAGGCCGTATGGCTACACCTTC. It specifies CASSLSSRPYGYTF.

In this sample, this clone turned up once. This chain uses TRBV15 with TRBJ2-7; possible D gene TRBD2, 5 bases. In germline, CDR1 is LNHNV, CDR2 YYDKDF (reference sequence). Trimming shortened V by 1 base and J by 4 bases, and 8 bases separated the two germline ends. The length of the CDR3 is 13 residues. CDR3 in DNA: TGTGCCACCAGCAGAGGGGGAGTGTACGAGCAGTACTTC. Translated, it gives CATSRGGVYEQYF.

This chain links TRBV2 with TRBJ2-2, with D maybe TRBD1 (5 bases). The germline CDR1 and CDR2 sequences are SNHLY and FYNNEI. CDR3 size: 17 residues. The V end was cut by 3 bases, the J end by 0 bases, with 14 bases between. CDR3 DNA sequence: TGTGCCAGCAGTGAGGGGTGGGCAGGGACGAACACCGGGGAGCTGTTTTTT. This encodes CASSEGWAGTNTGELFF.

The CDR3 here is CASSRPGQGTYEQYF. The CDR3 nucleotides read TGTGCCAGCAGCCGACCGGGACAGGGAACCTACGAGCAGTACTTC. V gene TRBV13 combines with J gene TRBJ2-7; TRBD1 matches 9 bases. The V and J ends lost 5 bases and 2 bases, in that order; junction bases with no gene match: 7. The CDR3 totals 15 residues. Germline CDR1 is PRHDT and CDR2 is FYEKMQ (reference sequence).

The chain employs TRBV6-1 and TRBJ2-1; the D is unclear. CDR1 is MNHNS and CDR2 is SASEGT in the germline V gene. The CDR3 is made up of 13 amino acids. Trimming shortened V by 9 bases and J by 7 bases, and 16 bases separated the two germline ends. The DNA of the CDR3 is TGTGCCAGTAGTCCCTTTTCGTCGAATGAGCAGTTCTTC. Translated: CASSPFSSNEQFF.

Turning to this clone: A read error may produce the germline difference seen at one junction end. This CDR3 reads CSVGGVVGNAEAFF. For the CDR3, the DNA is TGCAGCGTTGGCGGGGTCGTCGGGAACGCTGAAGCTTTCTTT. V and J are TRBV29-1 and TRBJ1-1, with D unresolved. This CDR3 has 14 amino acids. Germline CDR1 and CDR2: SQVTM and ANQGSEA. The variable domain in full, completed from reference TRBV29-1 and TRBJ1-1, reads SAVISQKPSRDICQRGTSLTIQCQVDSQVTMMFWYRQQPGQSLTLIATANQGSEATYESGFVIDKFPISRPNLTFSTLTVSNMSPEDSSIYLCSVGGVVGNAEAFFGQGTRLTVV.

This clone was counted a single time. This chain links TRBV14 with TRBJ2-1, with D maybe TRBD1 (6 bases). In germline, CDR1 is SGHDN, CDR2 FVKESK. This CDR3 is built from 17 residues. With 1 base removed from V and 5 bases from J, the gap between germline ends came to 18 bases. The CDR3 sequence is CASSQARWGTPDNEQFF. The CDR3 coding sequence is TGTGCCAGCAGCCAAGCTAGGTGGGGGACACCAGACAATGAGCAGTTCTTC.